The 11 T cell receptor beta chains below all came from one sample that was sequenced in a study of T cell responses to AZD1222 COVID-19 vaccine. Measured with immunoSEQ multiplex PCR; TCRdb has only the in-frame clones, and not every one. The sample carries 45,000 to 60,000 clones, about 86% recorded once. Sequenced material: peripheral blood, taken on day 0 of AZD1222 vaccination. The receptors come from an adult in good health.

The J gene is TRBJ1-1, the V gene TRBV19; D gene uncertain. Trimming left V 7 bases short and J 10 bases short, with 25 bases between. Germline CDR1 reads LNHDA; CDR2 reads SQIVND (reference sequence). This CDR3 spans 15 amino acids. This CDR3 is CASTDTRGRTSGAFF. The CDR3 nucleotides read TGTGCCAGTACCGACACCCGGGGTAGGACCTCAGGAGCTTTCTTT.

Regarding this clone: The missing conserved phenylalanine or tryptophan at the end of this CDR3 makes a read error likely. The DNA is left out, because the CDR3 cannot be placed on it with certainty; the CDR3 is given as TCRdb lists it. The chain combines TRBV10-1 with TRBJ1-2. The CDR3 spans 13 amino acids, including both terminal residues. Germline V lookup: CDR1 WNHNN, CDR2 SYGVQD (reference sequence). The chain's CDR3 is CASSVPGLLFLGV.

The chain links TRBV5-6 to TRBJ2-7, with D tentatively TRBD1 (6 bases). The length of the CDR3 is 14 residues. Germline CDR1 SGHDT, CDR2 YYEEEE. V was shortened by 4 bases and J by 1 base, with 12 bases between the two germline ends. The CDR3 DNA follows: TGTGCCAGCAGCCCCGGTACAGGGTCCTACGAGCAGTACTTC. This translates into CASSPGTGSYEQYF.

The chain combines TRBV28 with TRBJ2-3; perhaps TRBD2 as D (6 bases). Between the trimmed V and J ends, which lost 6 bases and 0 bases, there was a span of 19 bases. Germline assignment: CDR1 MDHEN and CDR2 SYDVKM. The CDR3 spans 17 residues. CDR3 in DNA: TGTGCCAGCAGCGCGCCCCCAGGCGGGATAAGCACAGATACGCAGTATTTT. This codes for CASSAPPGGISTDTQYF.

The J gene is TRBJ2-4, the V gene TRBV6-5, with 8 bases lining up with TRBD2. The CDR3 has 13 residues. J lost 5 bases, V lost 6 bases, and 3 bases had no gene match. Per the germline V gene, CDR1 is MNHEY and CDR2 is SVGAGI. The CDR3 DNA reads TGTGCCAGCAGCCCGGGACTAGAAAACATTCAGTACTTC. This codes for CASSPGLENIQYF.

The rearrangement links TRBV18 to TRBJ2-7; 7 bases match TRBD1. CDR3 length: 16 amino acids. Trimming cost V 2 bases and J 3 bases; bases outside gene matches: 10. Germline loops: CDR1 KGHSH, CDR2 LQKENI. The CDR3 DNA follows: TGTGCCAGCTCACCAAATAGGGGGACAGTGAACTACGAGCAGTACTTC. Its protein is CASSPNRGTVNYEQYF.

V usage is TRBV2 and J usage is TRBJ2-2, with D unresolved. The ends were cut back, 9 bases at V and 6 bases at J, with 11 bases in the middle. Germline CDR1 reads SNHLY; CDR2 reads FYNNEI. This CDR3 comprises 12 residues. CDR3 sequence reads: CASFLEAGELFF. The CDR3 DNA reads TGTGCCAGTTTCCTAGAGGCCGGGGAGCTGTTTTTT.

This rearrangement joins TRBV4-3 to TRBJ2-7; no reliable D call. With 1 base removed from V and 6 bases from J, the gap between germline ends came to 13 bases. CDR1 and CDR2 from the germline V gene are LGHNA and YSLEER. The CDR3 extends over 14 amino acids. CDR3 sequence: CASSQALVFPEQYF. Here the CDR3 DNA reads TGCGCCAGCAGCCAAGCCTTAGTTTTCCCCGAGCAGTACTTC.

This sequence joins TRBV9 and TRBJ2-3; 8 bases agree with TRBD2. The CDR3 totals 15 residues. From germline, CDR1 is SGDLS and CDR2 YYNGEE. V was pared by 3 bases and J by 0 bases, with 3 bases of the junction left unmatched. In nucleotides, the CDR3 is TGTGCCAGCAGCGCACTAGCGGCTAGCACAGATACGCAGTATTTT. It encodes CASSALAASTDTQYF.

The V gene is TRBV6-5, the J gene TRBJ1-2; D not certain. The CDR3 consists of 15 residues. Between the trimmed V and J ends, which lost 0 bases and 0 bases, there was a span of 8 bases. The germline V gene encodes CDR1 MNHEY and CDR2 SVGAGI. CDR3 in DNA: TGTGCCAGCAGTTACTCCGGGGTGACTAACTATGGCTACACCTTC. This sequence encodes CASSYSGVTNYGYTF.

This clone was seen once. V and J are TRBV29-1 and TRBJ1-4, with TRBD1 identical over 7 bases. The CDR3 length is 13 residues. CDR1 and CDR2 from the germline V gene are SQVTM and ANQGSEA. V dropped 7 bases and J dropped 8; count of bases not matched to a gene: 10. The CDR3 DNA reads as TGCAGCGGGGTACAGGGGCAGGGGGAAAAACTGTTTTTT. This encodes CSGVQGQGEKLFF.